The 27 T cell receptor beta chains in this list originate from one sample, sequenced in a study of tumor-infiltrating lymphocytes in primary liver carcinoma. From unsorted bulk tissue weighing about 20-33 mg, DNA and RNA were co-extracted. Starting material of 500 to 600 ng total RNA yielded TCR beta cDNA via a constant-region primer. Researchers made the TCR beta libraries by running three nested multiplex PCR rounds with slightly modified ARM-PCR. Both of the initial two PCR rounds ran for about 9 cycles and employed TRBV1-TRBV30 forward primers alongside a C-beta reverse primer. In TCRdb, the multiplex PCR reads were re-called with MiXCR into one record per CDR3 protein. The sample includes more than 85,000 distinct CDR3 sequences, roughly 80% of them seen just once. Specimen: liver tumor tissue from sampling region 3. The subset is: tumor region T3, left-lateral pole. These receptors came from a middle-aged man with primary liver carcinoma and hepatitis B virus infection.

In its sample, this clonotype was seen once. The junction does not match germline at one end; this may be a read error. The rearrangement links TRBV29-1 to TRBJ2-2; perhaps D is TRBD1 or TRBD2 (5 bases each). Germline loops: CDR1 SQVTM, CDR2 ANQGSEA. This CDR3 is built from 16 residues. The CDR3 sequence is CSYEILDSQVTGDLFF. In DNA, the CDR3 is TGCAGCTATGAGATACTGGACTCTCAGGTCACCGGGGACCTGTTTTTT.

The chain has TRBV11-3 and TRBJ1-1; unclear D gene. Trimming cost V 4 bases and J 3 bases, with 9 bases left between them. Germline V gene sequence: CDR1 SGHNT, CDR2 YENEEA. The CDR3 spans 13 residues. The CDR3 here is CASSSRVDTEAFF. The DNA of the CDR3 is TGTGCCAGCAGCTCAAGAGTGGACACTGAAGCTTTCTTT.

As to this clonotype: A much larger clone sits a single nucleotide away, making a read error possible. The chain joins TRBV5-1 to TRBJ2-6, with 8 bases fitting TRBD1. CDR3 length equals 16 residues. From germline, CDR1 is SGHRS and CDR2 YFSETQ. CDR3 nucleotide sequence: TGCGTCAGCAGCTTGGGACAGGAAGCTGGGGCCAACGTCCTGACTTTC. Encoded protein: CVSSLGQEAGANVLTF.

For this clonotype: The junction departs from germline at one end; a sequencing error may be responsible. The chain recombines TRBV16 with TRBJ1-5; 9 nucleotides agree with TRBD1. The CDR3 extends over 16 amino acids. Germline loops: CDR1 KGHSY, CDR2 FQNENV. CDR3: CASSQGWTGDSQPQHF. CDR3 nucleotide sequence: TGTGCCAGTAGCCAAGGTTGGACAGGGGATTCTCAGCCCCAGCATTTT. Supplemented by reference TRBV16 and TRBJ1-5, the full variable domain reads GEEVAQTPKHLVRGEGQKAKLYCAPIKGHSYVFWYQQVLKNEFKFLISFQNENVFDETGMPKERFSAKCLPNSPCSLEIQATKLEDSAVYFCASSQGWTGDSQPQHFGDGTRLSIL.

About this clonotype: The junction and the germline gene differ at one end; a read error may be behind it. The chain is built from TRBV4-2 and TRBJ2-1, with D possibly TRBD2 on 6 matching bases. Germline V CDR1 and CDR2: LGHNA, YNFKEQ. This CDR3 is built from 18 residues. CDR3 DNA: TGTGATAGCAGCCAAGATCTGGTGGGGGAGGTCGGATACAATGAGCAGTTTTTC. Translation gives CDSSQDLVGEVGYNEQFF.

About this clonotype itself: Mismatch with germline at one junction end may stem from a read error. This sequence joins TRBV29-1 and TRBJ1-1; D is unresolved. Germline CDR1 is SQVTM and CDR2 is ANQGSEA. The CDR3 totals 15 residues. CDR3 region: CSVGGGWCMKTEAFF. The DNA for the CDR3 is TGCAGCGTTGGTGGAGGATGGTGTATGAAAACTGAAGCTTTCTTC.

This clonotype was counted many times. The J gene is TRBJ2-7, the V gene TRBV6-2 or TRBV6-3; 7 positions agree with TRBD1. In germline, CDR1 is MNHEY, CDR2 SVGEGT. V lost 5 bases, J lost 2 bases, and 6 bases stayed unmatched. The CDR3 consists of 14 residues. CDR3 residues: CASSPDRVAYEQYF. The CDR3 DNA is TGTGCCAGCAGTCCCGACAGGGTCGCCTACGAGCAGTACTTC.

Remarks on this clonotype: Germline is not matched at one junction end, which may reflect a read error. The chain joins TRBV29-1 to TRBJ1-2; 8 bases are a match to TRBD1. CDR1 is SQVTM and CDR2 is ANQGSEA in the germline V gene. The CDR3 is made up of 13 amino acids. This CDR3 reads CNVRSGGAYGYTF. DNA of the CDR3: TGCAACGTCCGATCAGGGGGCGCCTATGGTTACACATTC.

This chain connects TRBV4-3 to TRBJ2-5, with 8 nucleotides matching TRBD2. CDR1 is LGHNA and CDR2 is YSLEER in the germline V gene. The junction had 9 bases not matched to a gene; V was cut back by 6 bases and J by 3 bases. The CDR3 covers 15 residues. In DNA, the CDR3 is TGCGCCAGCAGACAATATCCAGCGGGGGAAGAGACCCAGTACTTC. Its translation is CASRQYPAGEETQYF.

A single count supports this clonotype. This CDR3 is missing its conserved last phenylalanine or tryptophan, likely due to a read error. The DNA is left out, because the CDR3 cannot be placed on it with certainty; the CDR3 is given as TCRdb lists it. This chain uses TRBV29-1 with TRBJ1-1; the table's D call, TRBD1, has no DNA check behind it. The CDR3 numbers 13 amino acids, ends counted. Germline assignment: CDR1 SQVTM and CDR2 ANQGSEA. The CDR3 protein is CSETGRVNTEAFV.

Note on this clonotype: Germline is not matched at one junction end, which may reflect a read error. This chain connects TRBV6-6 to TRBJ1-5; maybe TRBD1 (6 bases). The CDR3 is 15 amino acids. Germline assignment: CDR1 MNHNY and CDR2 SVGAGI (reference sequence). CDR3 sequence reads: CASSYGQRNGQPQHF. The CDR3 bases are TGTGCCAGCAGTTACGGACAGAGGAACGGTCAGCCTCAGCATTTT.

This chain joins TRBV7-7 and TRBJ2-1; 8 bases align to TRBD2. CDR1 and CDR2 (germline): SSHAT, FNYEAQ (reference sequence). J was trimmed by 8 bases and V by 3 bases; bases with no gene match: 3. The CDR3 has 13 amino acids. The CDR3 loop is CASSLGLVHEQFF. CDR3 in DNA: TGTGCCAGCAGCTTGGGACTAGTCCATGAGCAGTTCTTC.

This clonotype was detected once. The chain joins TRBV2 to TRBJ2-1; D unclear. V lost 5 bases, J lost 11 bases, and 13 bases lay in between. The CDR3 totals 12 residues. Germline V gene data show CDR1 as SNHLY and CDR2 as FYNNEI. The CDR3 loop reads CASSPGSIQQFF. The CDR3 DNA is TGTGCCAGCAGTCCAGGATCAATTCAGCAGTTCTTC.

The chain links TRBV30 to TRBJ2-6, with TRBD2 matching over 12 bases. This CDR3 has 17 residues. Germline assignment: CDR1 GTSNPN and CDR2 SVGIG (reference sequence). Trimming removed 4 bases from V and 2 bases from J; junction bases left unmatched: 6. The CDR3 DNA reads as TGTGCCTGGACGAGACTAGCGGGGGTCCCTGGGGCCAACGTCCTGACTTTC. Translated, it gives CAWTRLAGVPGANVLTF.

This chain joins TRBV29-1 and TRBJ1-1, with no clear D. Germline V gene data show CDR1 as SQVTM and CDR2 as ANQGSEA. The CDR3 has 12 residues. The CDR3 loop is CNVSQGRTEAFF. Here the CDR3 DNA reads TGCAACGTCTCTCAAGGCAGGACTGAAGCTTTCTTT.

This clonotype was picked up one time. Since the CDR3 does not end with the conserved phenylalanine or tryptophan, this likely comes from a read error. J is TRBJ2-7 and V is TRBV10-3; 10 positions match TRBD2. The germline V gene encodes CDR1 ENHRY and CDR2 SYGVKD. The CDR3 covers 15 residues. The CDR3 DNA follows: TGTGCCATCAGCTACGGGACTAGCGACTCCTACGAACAGTACCTC. Translation: CAISYGTSDSYEQYL.

For this clonotype: The junction departs from germline at one end; a sequencing error may be responsible. V gene TRBV4-3 combines with J gene TRBJ2-3; D is perhaps TRBD2 (6 bases). The CDR3 contains 13 residues. The germline CDR1 and CDR2 sequences are LGHNA and YSLEER. DNA of the CDR3: TGCGCTAGCAGCCAAGAGGAGGGGTGTACGCAGTATTTT. This encodes CASSQEEGCTQYF.

The gene calls are TRBV10-2 and TRBJ2-7; 8 nucleotides agree with TRBD1. V shed 5 bases, J shed 10 bases, and the junction held 7 bases outside the gene matches. Per germline, CDR1 WSHSY and CDR2 SAAADI. The CDR3 runs 12 residues. In nucleotides, the CDR3 is TGCGCCAGCAGTACAGGGGGATACCAACAGTACTTC. Amino acid sequence: CASSTGGYQQYF.

In regard to this clonotype: Its ends do not fully match the called genes, so a read error is possible. The chain employs TRBV7-8 and TRBJ2-1, with TRBD2 matching 11 bases. Looked up from germline, CDR1 is SGHVS and CDR2 is FQNEAQ. The CDR3 contains 16 residues. The CDR3 reads CVSSYVAGGSYNEQFF. The CDR3 bases are TGTGTCAGCAGCTATGTAGCGGGAGGGTCTTACAATGAGCAGTTCTTC. Together with reference TRBV7-8 and TRBJ2-1, the CDR3 gives the full variable domain: GAGVSQSPRYKVAKRGQDVALRCDPISGHVSLFWYQQALGQGPEFLTYFQNEAQLDKSGLPSDRFFAERPEGSVSTLKIQRTQQEDSAVYLCVSSYVAGGSYNEQFFGPGTRLTVL.

As concerns this clonotype: The CDR3 does not end in the conserved phenylalanine or tryptophan, so this is likely a read error. J is TRBJ2-7 and V is TRBV6-6; a possible D gene is TRBD2 (6 bases). The length of the CDR3 is 14 residues. Germline V gives CDR1 MNHNY, CDR2 SVGAGI (reference sequence). Here the CDR3 reads CASSYRRDGYEQYL. The CDR3 region has the DNA TGTGCCAGCAGTTACCGGAGGGACGGTTACGAACAGTACCTC.

This clonotype was counted ten times or more. The rearrangement joins TRBV11-2 to TRBJ1-1; D is possibly TRBD1 (5 bases). CDR1 is SGHAT and CDR2 is FQNNGV in the germline V gene. CDR3 length: 14 amino acids. Trimming cost V 6 bases and J 3 bases, with 14 bases left between them. In DNA form, the CDR3 reads TGTGCCAGCAGTTTCTCGGCGGGGGACACTGAAGCTTTCTTT. Amino acids: CASSFSAGDTEAFF.

As for this clonotype: A much larger clonotype is one base distant, so this may be a read error. The chain employs TRBV5-1 and TRBJ2-4; TRBD2 is a possible D gene (6 bases). This CDR3 comprises 16 residues. Germline V gives CDR1 SGHRS, CDR2 YFSETQ. The CDR3 region is CASSSSGTRAKNIRYF. In DNA, the CDR3 is TGCGCCAGCAGCTCCTCCGGGACTCGAGCCAAAAACATTCGGTACTTC.

This chain uses TRBV4-3 with TRBJ2-7; 8 nucleotides match TRBD1. Germline trimming cut 6 bases from V and 3 bases from J; bases unmatched to any gene: 10. The CDR3 consists of 15 residues. Germline CDR1 is LGHNA and CDR2 is YSLEER. As DNA, the CDR3 is TGCGCCAGCAGGCACTCCGGGACAGGTGGCTACGAGCAGTACTTC. It codes for CASRHSGTGGYEQYF.

The chain recombines TRBV29-1 with TRBJ2-5; tentatively, D is TRBD2 (5 bases). The V gene's germline CDR1 is SQVTM and CDR2 ANQGSEA. The CDR3 contains 14 residues. V dropped 4 bases and J dropped 10 bases, with 22 bases sitting between them. The CDR3 protein is CSVVSGITWEFQYF. CDR3 DNA: TGCAGCGTTGTGTCTGGGATCACATGGGAGTTCCAGTACTTC.

Comment on this clonotype: At one of its ends the junction is not consistent with the germline gene, which may arise from a read error. The rearrangement links TRBV11-1 to TRBJ2-3, with D possibly being TRBD2 (6 bases). CDR3 size: 15 residues. Germline CDR1 is SGHAT and CDR2 is FQDESV (reference sequence). The CDR3 region is CTSSLPGESTDRQYF. The CDR3 DNA sequence: TGTACCAGCAGTTTGCCGGGGGAGAGCACAGATAGGCAGTATTTT.

J is TRBJ1-6 and V is TRBV10-3; maybe TRBD1 (6 bases). Germline CDR1 and CDR2: ENHRY and SYGVKD. The CDR3 spans 15 residues. The V gene lost 10 bases and the J gene lost 6 bases, with 19 bases spanning the gap. CDR3 nucleotides: TGTGCCACCCACCTCGGGACATATTTTAATTCACCCCTCCACTTT. Translation: CATHLGTYFNSPLHF.

V usage is TRBV28 and J usage is TRBJ1-2; unclear D gene. Germline V CDR1 and CDR2: MDHEN, SYDVKM. This CDR3 comprises 13 residues. The CDR3, as DNA: TGTCCCAACAGTTTGGTCACAGACTATGGCTACACCTTC. Translating it yields CPNSLVTDYGYTF.